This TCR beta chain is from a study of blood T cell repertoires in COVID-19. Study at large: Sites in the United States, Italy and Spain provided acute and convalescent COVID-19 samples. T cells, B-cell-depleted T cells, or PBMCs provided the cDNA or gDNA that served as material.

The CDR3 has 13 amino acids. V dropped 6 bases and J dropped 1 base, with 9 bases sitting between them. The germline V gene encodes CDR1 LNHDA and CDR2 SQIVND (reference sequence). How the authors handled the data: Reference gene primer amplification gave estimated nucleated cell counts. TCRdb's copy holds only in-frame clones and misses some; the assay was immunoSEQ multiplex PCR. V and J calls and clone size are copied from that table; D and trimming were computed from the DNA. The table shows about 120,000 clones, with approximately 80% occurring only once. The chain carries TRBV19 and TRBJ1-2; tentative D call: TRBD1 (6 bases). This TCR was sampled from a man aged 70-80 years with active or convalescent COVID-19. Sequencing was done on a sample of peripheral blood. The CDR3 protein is CASSNRVNYGYTF. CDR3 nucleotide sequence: TGTGCCAGTAGCAACAGGGTTAACTATGGCTACACCTTC. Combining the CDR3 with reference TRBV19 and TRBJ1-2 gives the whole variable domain DGGITQSPKYLFRKEGQNVTLSCEQNLNHDAMYWYRQDPGQGLRLIYYSQIVNDFQKGDIAEGYSVSREKKESFPLTVTSAQKNPTAFYLCASSNRVNYGYTFGSGTRLTVV.